This T cell receptor beta chain was sequenced for a study of cytomegalovirus exposure and HLA in healthy donors. Findings and caveats of the study: While the bulk of TCR sequences proved rare, some public TCRs turned up in many donors. High sensitivity and specificity were reportedly achieved when the classifier diagnosed cytomegalovirus status. Presence/absence analyses rested on an assumption that sequencing depth was roughly uniform across donors.

CDR1 and CDR2 from the germline V gene are MNHNY and SVGAGI (reference sequence). The CDR3 consists of 14 residues. The V end was cut by 6 bases, the J end by 2 bases, with 14 bases between. About this clone: Its antigen is currently unknown.

The PCR contained 60 Vbeta and 13 Jbeta primers. Libraries were prepared by immunoSEQ multiplex PCR; TCRdb keeps only in-frame clonotypes and omits some of them. The table has some 130,000 clones, around 76% seen once; the top ten hold roughly 7%. What was sequenced was PBMCs. The chain is built from TRBV6-6 and TRBJ2-7, with D maybe TRBD1 (5 bases). The TCR sequence derives from a male donor in good health and CMV-seronegative. In nucleotides, the CDR3 is TGTGCCAGCAGAGTGCAGGGTCCTACCTACGAGCAGTACTTC. Residues: CASRVQGPTYEQYF.